A selection of T cell receptor beta chains follows, all from one sample in a study of beta chain features in type 1 diabetes. The method was immunoSEQ multiplex PCR; TCRdb's version includes in-frame clones alone and lacks a portion of them. The sample records about 260,000 clones, over 65% being singletons. The sequenced sample consisted of naive CD4+ T cells from blood. The source of these receptors is a man aged 25 to 40 in good health. CDR3s include the opening cysteine and the closing phenylalanine or tryptophan. A D gene is named only where the DNA matches it firmly. The size field is filled for only some rows; it gives once, few, many or a size class.

j_call v_call d_call clone_size cdr3_aa cdr3_nt
TRBJ1-1 TRBV29-1 TRBD1 . CSTRQGVAEAFF TGCAGCACCCGACAGGGTGTCGCTGAAGCTTTCTTT
TRBJ2-3 TRBV4-2 . . CASSPGGARRGTDTQYF TGTGCCAGCAGCCCTGGAGGGGCCAGAAGGGGCACAGATACGCAGTATTTT
TRBJ2-7 TRBV30 TRBD2 few CAWSNPGGRGNEQYF TGTGCCTGGAGTAATCCGGGAGGCCGAGGGAACGAGCAGTACTTC
TRBJ2-2 TRBV30 TRBD2 few CAWSGLAGTGELFF TGTGCCTGGAGTGGGCTAGCGGGGACCGGGGAGCTGTTTTTT
TRBJ2-3 TRBV7-2 TRBD2 . CASSLGFLREVHTDTQYF TGTGCCAGCAGCTTAGGCTTTCTCCGGGAGGTTCACACAGATACGCAGTATTTT
TRBJ2-1 TRBV9 TRBD1 . CASSVGGGNYNEQFF TGTGCCAGCAGCGTAGGAGGGGGCAACTACAATGAGCAGTTCTTC
TRBJ1-1 TRBV25-1 . . CASRRGASTEAFF TGTGCCAGCAGAAGGGGGGCTTCGACTGAAGCTTTCTTT
TRBJ2-5 TRBV30 . . CAWSPGTAALTQYF TGTGCCTGGAGCCCCGGGACCGCGGCTCTGACCCAGTACTTC
TRBJ2-5 TRBV15 TRBD1 . CATSSDRGQETQYF TGTGCCACCAGCAGCGACAGGGGCCAAGAGACCCAGTACTTC
TRBJ2-2 TRBV5-1 . . CASSLDRANTGELFF TGCGCCAGCAGCTTGGACAGAGCGAACACCGGGGAGCTGTTTTTT
TRBJ2-5 TRBV6-5 . . CASSYSGGQETQYF TGTGCCAGCAGTTACTCAGGAGGACAAGAGACCCAGTACTTC
TRBJ1-2 TRBV30 . few CAWSVSQNYGYTF TGTGCCTGGAGTGTTTCCCAGAACTATGGCTACACCTTC
TRBJ2-5 TRBV29-1 . few CSVVGPEETQYF TGCAGCGTTGTGGGGCCTGAAGAGACCCAGTACTTC
TRBJ2-2 TRBV29-1 . . CSVGGRNTGELFF TGCAGCGTTGGTGGTCGTAACACCGGGGAGCTGTTTTTT
TRBJ1-1 TRBV30 . few CAWSAMNTEAFF TGTGCCTGGTCAGCCATGAACACTGAAGCTTTCTTT
TRBJ2-5 TRBV29-1 . once CSVLAPYQETQYF TGCAGCGTGCTAGCGCCGTACCAAGAGACCCAGTACTTC
TRBJ2-3 TRBV29-1 TRBD2 . CGSGTAGGQSDTQYF TGCGGGTCAGGGACAGCGGGGGGCCAGTCAGATACGCAGTATTTT
TRBJ2-5 TRBV2 . few CASGGLQETQYF TGTGCCAGCGGGGGCCTACAAGAGACCCAGTACTTC
TRBJ2-3 TRBV30 . . CAWSGAAAGNTQYF TGTGCCTGGAGTGGGGCCGCGGCAGGTAATACGCAGTATTTT
TRBJ1-6 TRBV7-6 . . CASSLWVTDSPLHF TGTGCCAGCAGCTTATGGGTTACTGATTCACCCCTCCACTTT
TRBJ2-3 TRBV7-9 . few CASSLEVNRPTDTQYF TGTGCCAGCAGCTTAGAAGTAAACAGGCCCACAGATACGCAGTATTTT
TRBJ2-5 TRBV4-1 . few CASSQEGAVVETQYF TGCGCCAGCAGCCAAGAAGGGGCAGTGGTGGAGACCCAGTACTTC
TRBJ1-1 TRBV7-2 . few CASSSGRGVEAFF TGTGCCAGCAGCTCCGGTAGGGGGGTTGAAGCTTTCTTT
TRBJ2-7 TRBV2 . . CASSGMNPEQYF TGTGCCAGCAGTGGAATGAATCCCGAGCAGTACTTC
TRBJ1-1 TRBV30 . . CAWSERRDTEAFF TGTGCCTGGAGTGAGCGCAGGGACACTGAAGCTTTCTTT
TRBJ2-1 TRBV30 . once CASHRDSYNEQFF TGTGCCTCTCACAGGGACTCCTACAATGAGCAGTTCTTC
TRBJ2-5 TRBV11-1 . . CASTSGVETQYF TGTGCCAGCACGTCAGGGGTGGAGACCCAGTACTTC
TRBJ1-2 TRBV30 . . CAWSALGGFVAGYTF TGTGCCTGGAGTGCTCTAGGCGGGTTCGTCGCCGGCTACACCTTC
TRBJ2-1 TRBV29-1 TRBD2 few CSVGLVNEQFF TGCAGCGTGGGACTAGTGAATGAGCAGTTCTTC
TRBJ2-1 TRBV30 . once CAWTAGSSYNEQFF TGTGCCTGGACCGCGGGGAGCTCCTACAATGAGCAGTTCTTC
TRBJ2-7 TRBV7-2 TRBD2 . CASRLTLAGNYEQYF TGTGCCAGCAGATTAACCTTAGCGGGAAACTACGAGCAGTACTTC
TRBJ2-3 TRBV5-1 . . CASSKTAGTSGDTQYF TGCGCCAGCAGCAAGACGGCCGGGACCTCCGGGGATACGCAGTATTTT
TRBJ2-7 TRBV30 . . CAWSVGGTEQYF TGTGCCTGGAGTGTTGGGGGGACGGAGCAGTACTTC
TRBJ2-6 TRBV14 . . CASSHNIEGVLTF TGTGCCAGCAGCCATAATATCGAGGGAGTCCTGACTTTC
TRBJ2-5 TRBV29-1 TRBD2 . CSVQRLAGGEETQYF TGCAGCGTTCAACGCCTAGCGGGGGGGGAAGAGACCCAGTACTTC